One sample yielded the 31 T cell receptor beta chains listed below, sequenced in a study of blood T cells in healthy people across ages. Together with a sample-barcoded 5' primer, a J-beta primer mix was included in a second PCR lasting about 7 to 11 cycles. TCRdb reprocessed the 5' RACE reads via MiXCR and lists one record per CDR3 protein. Of about 840,000 distinct CDR3 sequences detected, about 29% appear once; the ten largest clones hold 10%. These data were also reused for a study on T cells of mothers and their children.

The specimen sequenced was blood. The receptors were sampled from a woman between 40 and 50 years old in good health.

Details on this clonotype: With a much larger clone just one base away, this may be a read error. V is TRBV27 and J is TRBJ2-5; D is perhaps TRBD1 (7 bases). This CDR3 spans 14 amino acids. Germline lookup yields CDR1 MNHEY and CDR2 SMNVEV (reference sequence). The germline V and J ends were trimmed by 6 bases and 5 bases, with 16 bases remaining between them. CDR3 in DNA: TGTGCCAGCAGGTCTCAGGGGGGTTTGGAGACCCAGTACTTC. This encodes CASRSQGGLETQYF.

This clonotype came up many times. The chain recombines TRBV12-3 or TRBV12-4 with TRBJ2-5, with D unclear. The assigned J gene may be wrong: the sequence end matches TRBJ2-7 better. The CDR3 is 12 residues long. In DNA, the CDR3 is TGTGCCAGCAGTTTGGGTCCCCTCGAGCAGTACTTC. Residues: CASSLGPLEQYF.

The sample holds a few counts of this clonotype. The chain uses TRBV25-1 and TRBJ1-6; no definite D call. The V gene lost 6 bases and the J gene lost 18 bases, with 18 bases spanning the gap. The germline V gene has CDR1 MGHDK and CDR2 SYGVNS. The CDR3 length is 12 residues. The CDR3 DNA reads as TGTGCCAGCAGGGGCCCCAGTTTAGCCCGCCACTTT. The encoded protein is CASRGPSLARHF.

The rearrangement joins TRBV5-1 to TRBJ2-7; D not resolved. The CDR3 totals 15 residues. With 3 bases removed from V and 3 bases from J, the gap between germline ends came to 16 bases. Germline V lookup: CDR1 SGHRS, CDR2 YFSETQ. The CDR3 loop is CASSWSSGNSYEQYF. In nucleotides, the CDR3 is TGCGCCAGCAGCTGGAGTTCCGGTAATAGCTACGAGCAGTACTTC.

This chain uses TRBV5-6 with TRBJ1-2; 11 nucleotides match TRBD1. V lost 3 bases and J lost 6; bases outside the gene matches: 1. The germline gives CDR1 SGHDT, CDR2 YYEEEE. The length of the CDR3 is 13 residues. The CDR3 sequence: CASSSDRGHGYTF. Here the CDR3 DNA reads TGTGCCAGCAGCTCGGACAGGGGGCATGGCTACACCTTC.

The chain is built from TRBV28 and TRBJ2-7, with 9 bases lining up with TRBD1. V was clipped by 7 bases and J by 3 bases; unmatched bases: 10. Germline V CDR1 and CDR2: MDHEN, SYDVKM. This CDR3 has 15 residues. Here the CDR3 DNA reads TGTGCCAGCAATTCCCTGGGACAGGGAAACTACGAGCAGTACTTC. Protein product: CASNSLGQGNYEQYF.

The CDR3 sequence: CAIREVLAQTQYF. CDR3 bases: TGTGCCATCAGGGAGGTATTAGCGCAGACCCAGTACTTC. The V call is TRBV10-3, the J call TRBJ2-5, with TRBD2 as a possible D gene (5 bases). The CDR3 is made up of 13 amino acids. V was shortened by 6 bases and J by 6 bases, with 14 bases between the two germline ends. Germline V gene data show CDR1 as ENHRY and CDR2 as SYGVKD.

V and J are TRBV24-1 and TRBJ1-3, with TRBD1 as a possible D gene (6 bases). V was cut by 2 bases and J by 2 bases, with 6 bases left in between. The CDR3 length is 14 residues. Germline CDR1 reads KGHDR; CDR2 reads SFDVKD. The DNA of the CDR3 is TGTGCCACCAGTGATTGGACAGCTGGAAACACCATATATTTT. Amino acids: CATSDWTAGNTIYF.

This clonotype showed up just a few times. The V call is TRBV10-3, the J call TRBJ1-5, with D tentatively TRBD1 (5 bases). The V end was cut by 10 bases, the J end by 5 bases, with 15 bases between. CDR1 ENHRY and CDR2 SYGVKD come from the germline V gene. This CDR3 is built from 13 residues. The CDR3 DNA reads TGTGCCACCGCGAGGGGAGCGGATCAGCCCCAGCATTTT. Residues: CATARGADQPQHF.

J is TRBJ2-3 and V is TRBV12-3 or TRBV12-4; the D call may be TRBD1 or TRBD2 (5 bases each). This CDR3 has 14 amino acids. The ends were cut back, 4 bases at V and 4 bases at J, with 12 bases in the middle. The DNA for the CDR3 is TGTGCCAGCAGTTGGGGGTTGGTCGCAGATACGCAGTATTTT. Translating it yields CASSWGLVADTQYF.

The chain is built from TRBV7-2 and TRBJ2-1; 7 bases fit TRBD2. The CDR3 has 16 residues. CDR1 is SGHTA and CDR2 is FQGNSA in the germline V gene. Unmatched junction bases numbered 18, after V lost 7 bases and J lost 9 bases. CDR3 DNA sequence: TGTGCCAGCACTCAGAGTGCGGCGGGGGAATTTAGTGAGCAGTTCTTC. Its translation: CASTQSAAGEFSEQFF. The complete variable domain, with remaining parts taken from reference TRBV7-2 and TRBJ2-1, reads GAGVSQSPSNKVTEKGKDVELRCDPISGHTALYWYRQSLGQGLEFLIYFQGNSAPDKSGLPSDRFSAERTGGSVSTLTIQRTQQEDSAVYLCASTQSAAGEFSEQFFGPGTRLTVL.

This chain joins TRBV6-1 and TRBJ2-5, with D perhaps TRBD2 (6 bases). Trimming pared 6 bases from V and 9 bases from J, leaving 14 bases between. Looked up from germline, CDR1 is MNHNS and CDR2 is SASEGT. The CDR3 is 12 residues long. Here the CDR3 reads CASRPGTSSQYF. CDR3 nucleotide sequence: TGTGCCAGCAGACCCGGGACTTCCTCCCAGTACTTC.

There are many counts of this clonotype. This chain uses TRBV7-2 with TRBJ2-1; possibly TRBD2 for D (5 bases). Trimming took off 1 base at V and 6 bases at J, with 7 bases between the two ends. CDR3 length: 13 amino acids. Per germline, CDR1 SGHTA and CDR2 FQGNSA. This CDR3 is CASSLGAVNEQFF. The CDR3 DNA reads TGTGCCAGCAGCTTAGGAGCGGTCAATGAGCAGTTCTTC.

This clonotype was recorded many times. This chain joins TRBV20-1 and TRBJ1-2; tentatively, D is TRBD1 (5 bases). V was trimmed by 0 bases and J by 4 bases, leaving 9 bases between them. Germline V gene sequence: CDR1 DFQATT, CDR2 SNEGSKA (reference sequence). CDR3 length: 13 amino acids. The CDR3 is CSAREGQRYGYTF. CDR3 bases: TGCAGTGCTAGAGAGGGGCAGCGCTATGGCTACACCTTC.

As concerns this clonotype: One end of the junction is discordant with germline, which a read error may explain. This chain links TRBV5-1 with TRBJ2-1; TRBD2 matches 8 bases. Per germline, CDR1 SGHRS and CDR2 YFSETQ. This CDR3 contains 16 residues. In DNA form, the CDR3 reads TGCGCCAGCAGCTCTTTAGCGGGGCTCTCCTACAATGTGCAGTTCTTC. Residues: CASSSLAGLSYNVQFF. Full variable domain (outside the CDR3, taken from reference TRBV5-1 and TRBJ2-1): KAGVTQTPRYLIKTRGQQVTLSCSPISGHRSVSWYQQTPGQGLQFLFEYFSETQRNKGNFPGRFSGRQFSNSRSEMNVSTLELGDSALYLCASSSLAGLSYNVQFFGPGTRLTVL.

In regard to this clonotype: Sequence at one end of the junction differs from germline and may be a read error. The rearrangement joins TRBV6-1 to TRBJ2-7; 8 bases are shared with TRBD1. Per the germline V gene, CDR1 is MNHNS and CDR2 is SASEGT. The CDR3 has 14 residues. The CDR3 DNA is TGTGCCAGCAGTGAAGGGACAGGGCGGTACGGGCAGTACTTC. Translation: CASSEGTGRYGQYF.

There are many counts of this clonotype. The J gene is TRBJ2-4, the V gene TRBV6-6, with TRBD1 identical over 8 bases. The germline V gene encodes CDR1 MNHNY and CDR2 SVGAGI (reference sequence). Trimming cost V 6 bases and J 2 bases; bases outside gene matches: 9. This CDR3 is 16 amino acids long. The CDR3 region is CASSPDRGLPKNIQYF. CDR3 DNA sequence: TGTGCCAGCAGCCCCGACAGGGGATTGCCCAAAAACATTCAGTACTTC.

The chain recombines TRBV27 with TRBJ2-1; D gene ambiguous. Germline assignment: CDR1 MNHEY and CDR2 SMNVEV (reference sequence). The CDR3 runs 14 residues. V lost 6 bases, J lost 0 bases, and 9 bases lay in between. The CDR3 DNA reads TGTGCCAGCAGGACGGTGAGCTCCTACAATGAGCAGTTCTTC. As protein: CASRTVSSYNEQFF.

This clonotype was recorded at least ten times. The chain employs TRBV20-1 and TRBJ2-6, with D possibly being TRBD1 or TRBD2 (5 bases each). The CDR3 extends over 20 amino acids. Looked up from germline, CDR1 is DFQATT and CDR2 is SNEGSKA (reference sequence). V shed 0 bases and J shed 0 bases, with 21 bases lying between them. The CDR3 here is CSARDRQSVRRISGANVLTF. The DNA for the CDR3 is TGCAGTGCTAGAGATCGACAGTCGGTTCGGAGGATCTCTGGGGCCAACGTCCTGACTTTC.

V usage is TRBV5-5 and J usage is TRBJ1-4, with D possibly being TRBD1 (5 bases). Germline V gene data show CDR1 as SGHKS and CDR2 as YYEKEE (reference sequence). V gave up 7 bases and J gave up 3 bases, with 22 bases separating them. The CDR3 loop spans 17 amino acids. CDR3 sequence (DNA): TGTGCCAGCGGCCCTACCGGGGGGGAGAGGGCTAATGAAAAACTGTTTTTT. Encoded protein: CASGPTGGERANEKLFF.

In regard to this clonotype: It may be a read error: a sequence one base away is much more abundant. V gene TRBV29-1 combines with J gene TRBJ1-2; no reliable D call. Trimming pared 7 bases from V and 3 bases from J, leaving 15 bases between. The CDR3 consists of 13 residues. CDR1 is SQVTM, CDR2 ANQGSEA, per germline. In DNA, the CDR3 is TGCAGCGGTGTAGATGGGAAATACTATGGCTACACCTTC. It is translated as CSGVDGKYYGYTF.

The V and J genes are TRBV13 and TRBJ2-5; D gene unclear. Germline values: CDR1 PRHDT, CDR2 FYEKMQ (reference sequence). The CDR3 sequence is 13 residues long. The ends were cut back, 3 bases at V and 5 bases at J, with 10 bases in the middle. The CDR3 here is CASSFQEGETQYF. The CDR3 DNA reads TGTGCCAGCAGCTTTCAGGAAGGGGAGACCCAGTACTTC.

The rearrangement links TRBV4-1 to TRBJ2-7; no clear D. V was shortened by 0 bases and J by 6 bases, with 24 bases between the two germline ends. The CDR3 extends over 18 amino acids. The V gene's germline CDR1 is MGHRA and CDR2 YSYEKL. Here the CDR3 reads CASSQDAGSGLFRSEQYF. The CDR3 bases are TGCGCCAGCAGCCAAGACGCTGGAAGTGGGCTGTTTCGTAGCGAGCAGTACTTC.

This clonotype was observed at least ten times. The V gene is TRBV29-1, the J gene TRBJ1-2, with TRBD1 matching 7 bases. CDR1 and CDR2 (germline): SQVTM, ANQGSEA. This CDR3 has 14 residues. V was pared by 0 bases and J by 3 bases, with 4 bases of the junction left unmatched. Here the CDR3 DNA reads TGCAGCGTTGAAGACCAAACAGGGGACTATGGCTACACCTTC. Residues: CSVEDQTGDYGYTF.

This clonotype came up a few times. V is TRBV14 and J is TRBJ2-1; no firm D call. The CDR3 runs to 13 residues. Trimming took 0 bases from V and 10 from J, leaving 10 bases between them. The V gene's germline CDR1 is SGHDN and CDR2 FVKESK. The CDR3 DNA is TGTGCCAGCAGCCAAGATTTAGGAAGGGAGCAGTTCTTC. Amino acids: CASSQDLGREQFF.

J is TRBJ1-5 and V is TRBV6-5; D call uncertain. CDR1 MNHEY and CDR2 SVGAGI come from the germline V gene. Trimming removed 0 bases from V and 0 bases from J, with 6 bases in between. The length of the CDR3 is 15 residues. CDR3 in amino acids: CASSYSLNSNQPQHF. The DNA of the CDR3 is TGTGCCAGCAGTTACTCGTTAAATAGCAATCAGCCCCAGCATTTT.

In this sample, this clonotype turned up a few times. V usage is TRBV11-3 and J usage is TRBJ1-1, with no clear D. This CDR3 has 13 residues. V dropped 2 bases and J dropped 6 bases, with 10 bases sitting between them. Germline V gene sequence: CDR1 SGHNT, CDR2 YENEEA. The chain's CDR3 is CASSLKGKAEAFF. The CDR3, as DNA: TGTGCCAGCAGCTTAAAGGGTAAGGCTGAAGCTTTCTTT.

The chain employs TRBV5-1 and TRBJ2-5, with 12 bases matching TRBD1. The closer fit of TRBJ2-7 to the DNA end suggests the J call may be wrong. Germline lookup yields CDR1 SGHRS and CDR2 YFSETQ. The CDR3 has 13 residues. The CDR3 loop is CASSWDRGLEQYF. The CDR3 DNA is TGCGCCAGCAGCTGGGACAGGGGGCTCGAGCAGTACTTC.

The rearrangement uses TRBV15 and TRBJ1-1; D call uncertain. The CDR3 is 14 residues long. Germline values: CDR1 LNHNV, CDR2 YYDKDF (reference sequence). Trimming cost V 0 bases and J 0 bases, with 5 bases left between them. The CDR3 is CATSRDTVNTEAFF. The CDR3 nucleotides are TGTGCCACCAGCAGAGATACGGTGAACACTGAAGCTTTCTTT.

This clonotype was observed many times. The chain recombines TRBV12-3 or TRBV12-4 with TRBJ2-1; possibly TRBD2 for D (7 bases). The length of the CDR3 is 15 residues. Trimming shortened V by 1 base and J by 6 bases, and 13 bases separated the two germline ends. The CDR3 region is CASSLERGARNEQFF. CDR3 sequence (DNA): TGTGCCAGCAGTTTAGAACGGGGGGCTCGCAATGAGCAGTTCTTC.

This rearrangement joins TRBV5-1 to TRBJ2-5, with D unclear. Per the germline V gene, CDR1 is SGHRS and CDR2 is YFSETQ. The length of the CDR3 is 14 residues. V was cut by 5 bases and J by 4 bases, with 15 bases left in between. DNA for the CDR3: TGCGCCAGCAGTTCCGGGTCCTGGGGAGAGACCCAGTACTTC. This encodes CASSSGSWGETQYF. The full variable domain, with the rest looked up from reference TRBV5-1 and TRBJ2-5, is KAGVTQTPRYLIKTRGQQVTLSCSPISGHRSVSWYQQTPGQGLQFLFEYFSETQRNKGNFPGRFSGRQFSNSRSEMNVSTLELGDSALYLCASSSGSWGETQYFGPGTRLLVL.